This T cell receptor beta chain comes out of a study of Ad26.COV2.S vaccination and SARS-CoV-2 variants. The V and J ends lost 9 bases and 2 bases respectively, with 7 bases between them. The germline V gene encodes CDR1 SNHLY and CDR2 FYNNEI. This CDR3 spans 11 amino acids. Data came from immunoSEQ multiplex PCR; TCRdb stores just in-frame clones and leaves some out. The table lists over 85,000 clones, more than 70% of them singletons, with 16% in the top ten. This TCR was recovered from a human donor who had recovered from COVID-19. The material was peripheral blood, obtained after recovery from COVID-19. This chain joins TRBV2 and TRBJ1-1; D remains unclear. The CDR3 nucleotides read TGTGCCAGAGAGGTTAACACTGAAGCTTTCTTT. Translated: CAREVNTEAFF.